This TCR beta chain emerged from a study of T cell clusters in autoimmune cytopenias. Considering frequency, this clonotype is medium-sized. Multiplex touch-down PCR amplified TRB using TRB-A and TRB-B pools in one tube. One entry per CDR3 protein, without DNA, is what TCRdb gives after re-calling the multiplex PCR reads. The sample spans a few thousand distinct CDR3 sequences; the ten largest clones claim about 9%. The length of the CDR3 is 14 residues. Germline V CDR1 and CDR2: MNHEY, SMNVEV (reference sequence). TRB was amplified from 250 ng of peripheral blood genomic DNA per sample. The chain couples TRBV27 to TRBJ2-7; TCRdb's D call of TRBD1 is untestable without DNA. This clonotype was obtained from a human donor with an autoimmune cytopenia or autoimmune hepatitis (not recorded which). Sequencing was done on a sample of peripheral blood. CDR3 loop: CASSRDRETYEQYF.